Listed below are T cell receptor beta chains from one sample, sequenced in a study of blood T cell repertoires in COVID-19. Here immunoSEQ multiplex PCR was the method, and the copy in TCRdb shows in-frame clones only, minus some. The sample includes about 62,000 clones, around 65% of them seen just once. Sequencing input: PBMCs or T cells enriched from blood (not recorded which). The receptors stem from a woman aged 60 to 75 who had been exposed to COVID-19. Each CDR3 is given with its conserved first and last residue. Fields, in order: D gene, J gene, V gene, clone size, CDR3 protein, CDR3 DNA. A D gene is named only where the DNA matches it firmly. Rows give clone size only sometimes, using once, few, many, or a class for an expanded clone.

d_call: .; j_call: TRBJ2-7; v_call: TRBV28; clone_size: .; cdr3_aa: CASSLRVGQPLEQYF; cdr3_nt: TGTGCCAGCAGTTTGAGGGTCGGACAGCCGCTCGAGCAGTACTTC
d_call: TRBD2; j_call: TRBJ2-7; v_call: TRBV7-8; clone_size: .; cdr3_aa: CASSLGGTSGLVYEQYF; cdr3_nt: TGTGCCAGCAGCCTGGGGGGGACTAGCGGATTAGTCTACGAGCAGTACTTC
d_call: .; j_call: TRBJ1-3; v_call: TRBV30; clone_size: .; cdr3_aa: CAWKKQGIGNTIYF; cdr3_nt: TGTGCCTGGAAAAAACAGGGTATTGGAAACACCATATATTTT
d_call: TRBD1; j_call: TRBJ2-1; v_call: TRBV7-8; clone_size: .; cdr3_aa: CASSLPSGQGSDEQFF; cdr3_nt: TGTGCCAGCAGCCTACCCTCGGGACAGGGGTCGGATGAGCAGTTCTTC
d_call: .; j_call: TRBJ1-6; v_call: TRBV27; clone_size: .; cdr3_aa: CASSLGQLLYSPLHF; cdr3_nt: TGTGCCAGCAGTTTAGGGCAGCTCCTCTATTCACCCCTCCACTTT
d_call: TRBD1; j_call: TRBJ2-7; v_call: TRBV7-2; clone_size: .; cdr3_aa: CASSLDREQYF; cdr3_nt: TGTGCCAGCAGCTTGGACAGGGAGCAGTACTTC
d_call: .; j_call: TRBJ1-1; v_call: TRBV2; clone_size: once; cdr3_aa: CASRSTGNTEAFF; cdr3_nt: TGTGCCAGCAGGTCGACAGGAAACACTGAAGCTTTCTTT
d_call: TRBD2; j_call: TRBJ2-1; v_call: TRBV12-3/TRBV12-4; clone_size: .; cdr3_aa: CASRPSGNEQFF; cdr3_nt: TGTGCCAGCAGGCCTAGCGGCAATGAGCAGTTCTTC
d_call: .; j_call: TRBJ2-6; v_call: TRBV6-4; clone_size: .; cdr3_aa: CASRTNSGANVLTF; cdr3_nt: TGTGCCAGCAGAACTAACTCTGGGGCCAACGTCCTGACTTTC
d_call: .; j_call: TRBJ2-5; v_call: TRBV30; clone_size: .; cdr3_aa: CAWSGGPLGTQYF; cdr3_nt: TGTGCCTGGAGTGGGGGGCCCCTGGGGACCCAGTACTTC
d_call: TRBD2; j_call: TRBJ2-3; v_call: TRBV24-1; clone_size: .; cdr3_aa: CATSESHSSGRDTQYF; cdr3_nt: TGTGCCACCAGTGAATCTCACTCTAGCGGGCGAGATACGCAGTATTTT
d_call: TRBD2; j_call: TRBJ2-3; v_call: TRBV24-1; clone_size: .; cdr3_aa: CATSVGGGMADTQYF; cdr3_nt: TGTGCCACCAGTGTTGGGGGGGGGATGGCAGATACGCAGTATTTT
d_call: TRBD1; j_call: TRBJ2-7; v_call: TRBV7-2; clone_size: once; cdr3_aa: CASSLEGAGTYEQYF; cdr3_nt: TGTGCCAGCAGCTTAGAGGGGGCAGGGACCTACGAGCAGTACTTC
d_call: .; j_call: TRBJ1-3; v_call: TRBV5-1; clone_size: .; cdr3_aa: CASSPDTTEGNTIYF; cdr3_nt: TGCGCCAGCAGCCCGGACACAACGGAGGGAAACACCATATATTTT
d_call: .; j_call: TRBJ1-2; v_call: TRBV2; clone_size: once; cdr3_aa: CASSGPDRSYGYTF; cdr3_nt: TGTGCCAGCAGTGGGCCGGACAGAAGCTATGGCTACACCTTC
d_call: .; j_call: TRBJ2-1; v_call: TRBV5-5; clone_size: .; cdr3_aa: CASSLITSSYNEQFF; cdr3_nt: TGTGCCAGCAGCTTGATCACCAGCTCCTACAATGAGCAGTTCTTC
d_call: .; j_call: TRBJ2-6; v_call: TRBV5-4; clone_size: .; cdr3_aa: CASTSNSGANVLTF; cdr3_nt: TGTGCCAGCACCAGTAACTCTGGGGCCAACGTCCTGACTTTC
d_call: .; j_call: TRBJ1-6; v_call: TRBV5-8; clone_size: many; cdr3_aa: CASSLDRASPLHF; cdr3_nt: TGTGCCAGCAGCTTGGACAGGGCCTCACCCCTCCACTTT
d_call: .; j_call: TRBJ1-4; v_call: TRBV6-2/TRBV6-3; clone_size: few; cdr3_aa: CASSPTGRTNEKLFF; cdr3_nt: TGTGCCAGCAGTCCCACAGGGCGGACTAATGAAAAACTGTTTTTT
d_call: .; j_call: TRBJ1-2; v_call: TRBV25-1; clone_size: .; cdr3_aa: CASSPLGANYGYTF; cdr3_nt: TGTGCCAGCAGTCCCCTAGGGGCTAACTATGGCTACACCTTC
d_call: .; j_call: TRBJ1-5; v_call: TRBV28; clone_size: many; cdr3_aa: CASSSFTAGRANQPQHF; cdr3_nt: TGTGCCAGCAGTTCCTTCACAGCAGGGAGGGCCAATCAGCCCCAGCATTTT
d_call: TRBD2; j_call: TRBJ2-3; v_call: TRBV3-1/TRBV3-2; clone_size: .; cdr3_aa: CASSPRLSGGDTQYF; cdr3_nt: TGTGCCAGCAGCCCCCGTTTGTCGGGGGGAGATACGCAGTATTTT
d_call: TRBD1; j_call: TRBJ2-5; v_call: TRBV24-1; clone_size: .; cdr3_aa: CATSESLTGGRETQYF; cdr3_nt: TGTGCCACCAGTGAATCACTTACAGGGGGTAGAGAGACCCAGTACTTC
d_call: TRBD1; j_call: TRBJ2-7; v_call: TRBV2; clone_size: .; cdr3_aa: CASSPGQPYEQYF; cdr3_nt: TGTGCCAGCAGTCCGGGACAGCCCTACGAGCAGTACTTC
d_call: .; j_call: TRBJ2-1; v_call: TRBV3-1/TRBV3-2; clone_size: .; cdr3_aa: CASSPRDNEQFF; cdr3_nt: TGTGCCAGCAGCCCACGGGACAATGAGCAGTTCTTC
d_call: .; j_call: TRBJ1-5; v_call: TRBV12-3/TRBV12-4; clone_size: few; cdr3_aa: CASSFYNQPQHF; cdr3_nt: TGTGCCAGCAGTTTTTACAATCAGCCCCAGCATTTT
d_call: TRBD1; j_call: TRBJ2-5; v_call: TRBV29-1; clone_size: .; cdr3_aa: CSVWGRTGEGQETQYF; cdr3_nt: TGCAGCGTTTGGGGCAGGACAGGGGAGGGTCAAGAGACCCAGTACTTC
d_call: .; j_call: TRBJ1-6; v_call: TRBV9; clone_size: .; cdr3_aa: CASSSETGLGSPLHF; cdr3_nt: TGTGCCAGCAGCTCTGAAACAGGCTTGGGTTCACCCCTCCACTTT
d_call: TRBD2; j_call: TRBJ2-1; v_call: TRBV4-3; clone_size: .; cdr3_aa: CASSQDLWPSREESSYNEQFF; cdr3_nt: TGCGCCAGCAGCCAAGATCTCTGGCCGTCGCGGGAGGAGAGCTCCTACAATGAGCAGTTCTTC
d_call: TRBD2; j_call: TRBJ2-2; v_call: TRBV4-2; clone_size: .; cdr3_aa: CASSHMTSGGGTGELFF; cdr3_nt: TGTGCCAGCAGCCATATGACTAGCGGGGGGGGTACCGGGGAGCTGTTTTTT
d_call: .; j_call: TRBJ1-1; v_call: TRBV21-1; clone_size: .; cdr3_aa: CASSRSARGQVFAFF; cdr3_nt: TGTGCCAGCAGCAGAAGCGCTAGGGGGCAGGTGTTTGCTTTCTTT
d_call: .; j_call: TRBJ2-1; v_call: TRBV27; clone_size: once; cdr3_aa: CASSRYNEQFF; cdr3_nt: TGTGCCAGCAGTCGCTACAATGAGCAGTTCTTC
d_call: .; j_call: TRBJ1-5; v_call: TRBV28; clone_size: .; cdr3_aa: CASSSVRYSNQPQHF; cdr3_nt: TGTGCCAGCAGTTCGGTGAGATATAGCAATCAGCCCCAGCATTTT
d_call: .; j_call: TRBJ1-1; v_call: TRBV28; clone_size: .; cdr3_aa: CASLPSPGAGDTEAFF; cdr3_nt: TGTGCCAGCCTTCCTTCCCCAGGGGCTGGGGACACTGAAGCTTTCTTT
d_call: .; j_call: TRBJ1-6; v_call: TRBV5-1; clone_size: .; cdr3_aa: CASSRTSDRNSPLHF; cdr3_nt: TGCGCCAGCAGCCGAACGTCGGACAGAAATTCACCCCTCCACTTT
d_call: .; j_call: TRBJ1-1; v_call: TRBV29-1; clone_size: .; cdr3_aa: CSVGFSGTEAFF; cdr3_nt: TGCAGCGTTGGGTTTAGTGGCACTGAAGCTTTCTTT
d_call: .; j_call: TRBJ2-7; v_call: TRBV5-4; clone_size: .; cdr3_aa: CASSSGSEKEEQYF; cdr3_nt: TGTGCCAGCAGCTCCGGGAGCGAGAAAGAGGAGCAGTACTTC
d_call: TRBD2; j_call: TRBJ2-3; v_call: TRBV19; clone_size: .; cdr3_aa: CASSIDRRLAGPDTQYF; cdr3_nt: TGTGCCAGTAGTATAGATCGACGTCTAGCGGGACCAGATACGCAGTATTTT
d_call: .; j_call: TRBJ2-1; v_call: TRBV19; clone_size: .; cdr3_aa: CATSSQGGGGEQFF; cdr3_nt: TGTGCCACCTCATCCCAGGGGGGAGGAGGTGAGCAGTTCTTC
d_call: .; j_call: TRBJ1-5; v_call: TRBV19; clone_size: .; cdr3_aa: CASRDLPGVSNQPQHF; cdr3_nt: TGTGCCAGTAGGGACCTCCCGGGGGTTAGCAATCAGCCCCAGCATTTT
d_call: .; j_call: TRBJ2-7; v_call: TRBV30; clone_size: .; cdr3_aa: CAWSPGILRGEQYF; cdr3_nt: TGTGCCTGGAGCCCAGGGATCTTGCGGGGCGAGCAGTACTTC
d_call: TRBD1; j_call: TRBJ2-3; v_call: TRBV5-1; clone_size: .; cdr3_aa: CASSLQGKSTDTQYF; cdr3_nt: TGCGCCAGCAGCTTACAGGGGAAAAGCACAGATACGCAGTATTTT
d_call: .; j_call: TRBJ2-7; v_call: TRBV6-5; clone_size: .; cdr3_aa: CASSRGHSYEQYF; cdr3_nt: TGTGCCAGCAGTCGTGGACATTCCTACGAGCAGTACTTC
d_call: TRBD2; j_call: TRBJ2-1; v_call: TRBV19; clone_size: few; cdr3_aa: CASSIEGPHSGMYNEQFF; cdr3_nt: TGTGCCAGTAGTATAGAAGGACCCCATAGCGGGATGTACAATGAGCAGTTCTTC
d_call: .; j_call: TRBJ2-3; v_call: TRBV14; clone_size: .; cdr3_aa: CASSQDNGLDTDTQYF; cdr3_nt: TGTGCCAGCAGCCAAGATAACGGGTTAGACACAGATACGCAGTATTTT
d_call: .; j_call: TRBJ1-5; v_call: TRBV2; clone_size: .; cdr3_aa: CASKPGTRQFSNQPQHF; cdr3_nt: TGTGCCAGCAAGCCGGGAACAAGACAATTTAGCAATCAGCCCCAGCATTTT
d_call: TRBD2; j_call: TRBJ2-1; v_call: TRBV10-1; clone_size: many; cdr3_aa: CASSESSGKGSEQFF; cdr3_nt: TGCGCCAGCAGTGAGTCTAGCGGGAAAGGATCTGAGCAGTTCTTC
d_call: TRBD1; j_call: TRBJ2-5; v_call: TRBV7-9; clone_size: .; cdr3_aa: CASNTGQAEETQYF; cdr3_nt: TGTGCCAGCAATACGGGACAGGCGGAAGAGACCCAGTACTTC
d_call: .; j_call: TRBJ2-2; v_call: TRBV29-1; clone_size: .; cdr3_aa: CSGGDTGELFF; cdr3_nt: TGCAGCGGCGGCGACACCGGGGAGCTGTTTTTT